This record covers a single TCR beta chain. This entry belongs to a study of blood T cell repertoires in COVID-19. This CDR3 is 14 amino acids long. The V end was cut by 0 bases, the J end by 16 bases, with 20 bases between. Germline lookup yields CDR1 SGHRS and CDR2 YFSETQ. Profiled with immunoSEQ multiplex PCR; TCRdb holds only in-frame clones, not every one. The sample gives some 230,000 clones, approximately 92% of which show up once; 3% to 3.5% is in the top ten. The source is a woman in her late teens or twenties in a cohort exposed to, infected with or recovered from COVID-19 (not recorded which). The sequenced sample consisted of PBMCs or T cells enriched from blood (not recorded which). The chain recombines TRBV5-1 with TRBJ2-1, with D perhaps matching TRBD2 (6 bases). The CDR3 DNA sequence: TGCGCCAGCAGCTTGGGGGAGGTGGCCCTCACACTATTCTTC. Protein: CASSLGEVALTLFF.